The clone carrying this TCR beta chain appeared a single time. This record comes from a study of radiation and T cells in renal cell carcinoma. Time point here: baseline pretreatment blood. Treatment of the sample: 15 Gy SBRT to primary tumor, nephrectomy 4 weeks later. This table comes from immunoSEQ multiplex PCR, and its TCRdb copy is limited to in-frame clones, with some not included. The sample consists of some 100,000 clones, 65% to 85% of them appearing once. Germline trimming cut 3 bases from V and 2 bases from J; bases unmatched to any gene: 3. CDR3 size: 14 residues. Germline CDR1 is KGHSH and CDR2 is LQKENI.

The sequence came from a man aged 60-69 years with renal cell carcinoma. The material sequenced was blood, taken from a patient whose treatment included radiotherapy and nephrectomy. V gene TRBV18 combines with J gene TRBJ2-7; 8 bases align to TRBD2. CDR3 residues: CASSPGGLAYEQYF. The CDR3 region has the DNA TGTGCCAGCTCACCCGGGGGACTAGCCTACGAGCAGTACTTC.